The T cell receptor beta chain described here comes from a study of cytomegalovirus exposure and HLA in healthy donors. Overall study: An earlier analysis found fewer than 120 million unique TCR beta sequences from about 190 million T cells. Findings and caveats of the study: HLA allele associations emerged for around 15,000 TCR beta sequences in a later analysis, at 0.05 false discovery rate. The authors later linked a missense DCLRE1C variant to TCR beta V- and J-gene trimming.

The V segment lost 3 bases and the J segment 7 bases; nucleotides outside the gene matches: 6. This CDR3 comprises 15 residues. Germline V CDR1 and CDR2: KGHSH, LQKENI. With 60 Vbeta and 13 Jbeta primers, the PCR was carried out. Libraries were prepared by immunoSEQ multiplex PCR; TCRdb keeps only in-frame clonotypes and omits some of them. The sample lists approximately 100,000 clones, about 70% occurring once. Comment on this clone: What it binds is unknown.

The TCR comes from a woman between 35 and 50 years old in good health and CMV-seronegative. The material sequenced was PBMCs. This chain joins TRBV18 and TRBJ2-2; 9 bases are a match to TRBD1. This CDR3 is CASSPAGQGSGELFF. CDR3 DNA: TGTGCCAGCTCACCGGCGGGACAGGGCAGCGGGGAGCTGTTTTTT.